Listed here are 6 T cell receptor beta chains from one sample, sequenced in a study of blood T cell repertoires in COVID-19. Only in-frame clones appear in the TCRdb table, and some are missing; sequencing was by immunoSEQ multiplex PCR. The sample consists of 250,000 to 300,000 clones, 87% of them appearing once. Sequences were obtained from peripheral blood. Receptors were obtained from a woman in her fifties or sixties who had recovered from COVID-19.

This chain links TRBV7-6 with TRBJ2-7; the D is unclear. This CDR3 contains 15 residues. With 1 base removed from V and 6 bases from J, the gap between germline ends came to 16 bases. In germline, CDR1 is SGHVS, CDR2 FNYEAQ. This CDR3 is CASSLVVGGMGEQYF. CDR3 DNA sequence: TGTGCCAGCAGCTTAGTTGTAGGCGGAATGGGCGAGCAGTACTTC. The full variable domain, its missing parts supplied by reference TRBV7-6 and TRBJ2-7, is GAGVSQSPRYKVTKRGQDVALRCDPISGHVSLYWYRQALGQGPEFLTYFNYEAQQDKSGLPNDRFSAERPEGSISTLTIQRTEQRDSAMYRCASSLVVGGMGEQYFGPGTRLTVT.

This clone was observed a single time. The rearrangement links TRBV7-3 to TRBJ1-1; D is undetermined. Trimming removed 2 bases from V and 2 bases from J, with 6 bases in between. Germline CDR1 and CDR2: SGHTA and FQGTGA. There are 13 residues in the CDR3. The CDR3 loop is CASSLSSNTEAFF. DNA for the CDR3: TGTGCCAGCAGCTTATCCTCCAACACTGAAGCTTTCTTT.

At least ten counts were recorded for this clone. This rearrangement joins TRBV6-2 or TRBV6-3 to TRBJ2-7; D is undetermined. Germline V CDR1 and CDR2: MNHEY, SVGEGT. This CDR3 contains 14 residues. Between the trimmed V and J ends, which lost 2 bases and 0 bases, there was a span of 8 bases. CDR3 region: CASSYGQSSYEQYF. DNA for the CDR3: TGTGCCAGCAGTTACGGGCAGAGCTCCTACGAGCAGTACTTC.

This chain's CDR3 is CASTTGGGPYNEQFF. Here the CDR3 DNA reads TGTGCCAGTACTACGGGAGGAGGCCCCTACAATGAGCAGTTCTTC. This chain links TRBV19 with TRBJ2-1, with 7 bases matching TRBD2. Germline CDR1 and CDR2: LNHDA and SQIVND (reference sequence). This CDR3 contains 15 residues. Germline trimming cut 7 bases from V and 2 bases from J; bases unmatched to any gene: 8.

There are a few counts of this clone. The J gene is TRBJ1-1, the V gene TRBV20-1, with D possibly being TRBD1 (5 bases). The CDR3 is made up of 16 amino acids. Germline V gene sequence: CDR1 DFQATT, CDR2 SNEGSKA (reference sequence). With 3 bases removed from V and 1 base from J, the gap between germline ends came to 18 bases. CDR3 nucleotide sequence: TGCAGTGCTAGTGGATTGAAAGGCAGGGCGAACACTGAAGCTTTCTTT. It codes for CSASGLKGRANTEAFF.

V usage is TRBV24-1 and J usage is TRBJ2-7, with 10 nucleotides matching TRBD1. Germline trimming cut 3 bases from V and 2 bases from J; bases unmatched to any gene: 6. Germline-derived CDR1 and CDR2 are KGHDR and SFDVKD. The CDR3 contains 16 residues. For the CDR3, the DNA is TGTGCCACCAGTGATACCGGGACAGGGGATCCCTACGAGCAGTACTTC. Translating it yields CATSDTGTGDPYEQYF.